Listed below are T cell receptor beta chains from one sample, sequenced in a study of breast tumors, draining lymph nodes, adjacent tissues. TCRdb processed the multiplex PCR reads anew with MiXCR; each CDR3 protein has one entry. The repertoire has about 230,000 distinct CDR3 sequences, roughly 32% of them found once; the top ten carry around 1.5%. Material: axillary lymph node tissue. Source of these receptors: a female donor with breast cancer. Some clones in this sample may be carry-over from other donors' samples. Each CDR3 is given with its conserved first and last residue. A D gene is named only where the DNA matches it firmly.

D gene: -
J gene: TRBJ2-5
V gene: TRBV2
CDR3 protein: CASSFSSKESETQYF

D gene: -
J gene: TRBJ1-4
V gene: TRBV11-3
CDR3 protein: CASSQTSGNEKLFF

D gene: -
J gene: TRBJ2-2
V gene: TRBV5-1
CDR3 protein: CASSWGQAASTGELFF

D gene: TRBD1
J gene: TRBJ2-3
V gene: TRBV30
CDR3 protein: CAWSVRIGVGTDAQYF

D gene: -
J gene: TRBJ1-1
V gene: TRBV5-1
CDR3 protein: CASSSPGVGGLNTEAFF

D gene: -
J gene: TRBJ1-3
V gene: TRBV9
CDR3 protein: CASSVYDQRSGNTIYF

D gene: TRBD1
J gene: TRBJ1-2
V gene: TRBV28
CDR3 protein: CASSIYGQGGTNYGYTF

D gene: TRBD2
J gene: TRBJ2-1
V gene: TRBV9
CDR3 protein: CASSVALLAGGRNEQFF

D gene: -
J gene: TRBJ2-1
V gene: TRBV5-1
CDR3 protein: CASSLVPNNEQFF

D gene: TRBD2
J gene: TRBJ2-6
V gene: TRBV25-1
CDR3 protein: CASSVIAGGTGANVLTF

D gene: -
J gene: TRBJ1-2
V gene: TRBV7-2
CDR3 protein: CASSLQPLGGGYYGYTF

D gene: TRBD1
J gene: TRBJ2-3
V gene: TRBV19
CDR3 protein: CASSIGTGSSTDTQYF

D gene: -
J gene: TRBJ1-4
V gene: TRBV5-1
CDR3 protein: CASRKVQGELFF

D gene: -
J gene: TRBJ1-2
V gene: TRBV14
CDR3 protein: CASSFTINYGYTF

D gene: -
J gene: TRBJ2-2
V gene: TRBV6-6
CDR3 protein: CASREEGGSTGELFF

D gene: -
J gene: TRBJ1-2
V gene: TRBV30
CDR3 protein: CAWKQAYGYTF

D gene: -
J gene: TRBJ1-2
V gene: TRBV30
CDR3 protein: CAWTPGGLYGYTF

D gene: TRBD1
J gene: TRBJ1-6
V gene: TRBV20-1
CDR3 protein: CSARGTGGGSPLHF

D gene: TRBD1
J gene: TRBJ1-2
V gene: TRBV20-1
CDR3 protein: CSAADRDRDGYTF

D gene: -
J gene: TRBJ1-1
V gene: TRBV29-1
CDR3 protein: CSSDRNTEAFF

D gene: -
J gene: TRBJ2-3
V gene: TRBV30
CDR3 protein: CAWSRNSRSRDTQYF

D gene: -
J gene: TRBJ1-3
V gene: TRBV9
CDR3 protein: CASSLRRQDSGNTIYF

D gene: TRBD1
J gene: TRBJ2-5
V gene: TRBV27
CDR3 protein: CASSLLRTGHETQYF

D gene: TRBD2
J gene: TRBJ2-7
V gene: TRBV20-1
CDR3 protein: CSAPGTSGRENYEQYF

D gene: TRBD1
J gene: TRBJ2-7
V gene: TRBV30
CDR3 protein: CAWSTGTGGVFEQYF

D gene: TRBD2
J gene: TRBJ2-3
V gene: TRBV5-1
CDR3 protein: CASSSGGSGTDTQYF

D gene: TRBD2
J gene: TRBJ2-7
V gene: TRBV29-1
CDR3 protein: CSVGEGQYEQYF